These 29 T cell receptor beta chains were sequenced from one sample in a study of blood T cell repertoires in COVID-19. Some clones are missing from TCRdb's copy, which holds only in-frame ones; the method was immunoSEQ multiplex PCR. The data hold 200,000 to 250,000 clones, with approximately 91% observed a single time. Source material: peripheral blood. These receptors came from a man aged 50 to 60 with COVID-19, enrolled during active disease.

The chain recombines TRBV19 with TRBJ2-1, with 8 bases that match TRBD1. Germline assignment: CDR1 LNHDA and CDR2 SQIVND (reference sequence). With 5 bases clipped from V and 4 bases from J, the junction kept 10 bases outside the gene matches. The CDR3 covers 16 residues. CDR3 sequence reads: CASSPQVRTGYNEQFF. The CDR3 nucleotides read TGTGCCAGTAGTCCTCAAGTTAGGACAGGGTACAATGAGCAGTTCTTC.

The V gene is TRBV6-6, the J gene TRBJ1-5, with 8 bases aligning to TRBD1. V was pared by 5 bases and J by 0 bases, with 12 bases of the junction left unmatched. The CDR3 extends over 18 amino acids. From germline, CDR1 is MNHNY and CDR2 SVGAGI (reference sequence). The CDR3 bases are TGTGCCAGCAGTCGGACAGGGATTGGAAGGGCTAGCAATCAGCCCCAGCATTTT. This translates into CASSRTGIGRASNQPQHF.

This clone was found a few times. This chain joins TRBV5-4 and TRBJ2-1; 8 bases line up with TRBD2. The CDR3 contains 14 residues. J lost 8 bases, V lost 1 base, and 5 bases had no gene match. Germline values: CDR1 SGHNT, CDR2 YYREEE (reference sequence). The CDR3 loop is CASSLSGSADEQFF. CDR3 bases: TGTGCCAGCAGCTTGAGCGGGAGTGCAGATGAGCAGTTCTTC. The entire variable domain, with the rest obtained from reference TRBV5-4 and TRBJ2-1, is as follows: ETGVTQSPTHLIKTRGQQVTLRCSSQSGHNTVSWYQQALGQGPQFIFQYYREEENGRGNFPPRFSGLQFPNYSSELNVNALELDDSALYLCASSLSGSADEQFFGPGTRLTVL.

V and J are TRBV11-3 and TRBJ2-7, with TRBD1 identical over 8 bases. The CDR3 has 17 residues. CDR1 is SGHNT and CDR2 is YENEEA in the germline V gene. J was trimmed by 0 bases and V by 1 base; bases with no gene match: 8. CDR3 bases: TGTGCCAGCAGCTTAGGAGGGACAGGCCTCGCCTCCTACGAGCAGTACTTC. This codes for CASSLGGTGLASYEQYF.

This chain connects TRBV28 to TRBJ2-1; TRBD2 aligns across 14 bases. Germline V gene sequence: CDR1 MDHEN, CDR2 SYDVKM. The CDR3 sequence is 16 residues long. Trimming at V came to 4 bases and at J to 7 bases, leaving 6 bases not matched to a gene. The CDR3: CASSSTGTSGRNEQFF. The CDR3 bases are TGTGCCAGCAGTTCTACCGGGACTAGCGGGAGAAATGAGCAGTTCTTC. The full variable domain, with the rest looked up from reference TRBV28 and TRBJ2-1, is DVKVTQSSRYLVKRTGEKVFLECVQDMDHENMFWYRQDPGLGLRLIYFSYDVKMKEKGDIPEGYSVSREKKERFSLILESASTNQTSMYLCASSSTGTSGRNEQFFGPGTRLTVL.

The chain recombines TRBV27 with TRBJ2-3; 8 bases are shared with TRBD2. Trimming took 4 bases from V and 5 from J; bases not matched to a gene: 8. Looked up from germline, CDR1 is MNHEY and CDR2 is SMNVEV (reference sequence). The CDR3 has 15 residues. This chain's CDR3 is CASSYLSGSLDTQYF. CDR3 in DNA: TGTGCCAGCAGTTACCTCAGCGGGAGTTTAGATACGCAGTATTTT.

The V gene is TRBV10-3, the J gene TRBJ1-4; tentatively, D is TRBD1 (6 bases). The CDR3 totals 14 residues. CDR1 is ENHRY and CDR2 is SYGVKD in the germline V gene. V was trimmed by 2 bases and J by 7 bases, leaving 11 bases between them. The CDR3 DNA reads TGTGCCATCAGTGAGGGGCAGGGGACTGAAAAACTGTTTTTT. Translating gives CAISEGQGTEKLFF.

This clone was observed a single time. CDR3 amino acids: CASRRDRVPGNEQFF. In DNA form, the CDR3 reads TGTGCCAGCAGACGAGACAGGGTCCCCGGCAATGAGCAGTTCTTC. The chain recombines TRBV6-6 with TRBJ2-1, with 7 bases aligning to TRBD1. CDR1 and CDR2 (germline): MNHNY, SVGAGI (reference sequence). Unmatched junction bases numbered 11, after V lost 6 bases and J lost 6 bases. This CDR3 spans 15 amino acids.

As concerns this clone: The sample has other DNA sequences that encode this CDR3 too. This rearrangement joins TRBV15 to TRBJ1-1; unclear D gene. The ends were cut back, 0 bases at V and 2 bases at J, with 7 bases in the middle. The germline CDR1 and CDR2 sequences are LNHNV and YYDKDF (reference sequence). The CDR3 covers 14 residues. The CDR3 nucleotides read TGTGCCACCAGCAGAGATCGGGGAAACACTGAAGCTTTCTTT. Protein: CATSRDRGNTEAFF.

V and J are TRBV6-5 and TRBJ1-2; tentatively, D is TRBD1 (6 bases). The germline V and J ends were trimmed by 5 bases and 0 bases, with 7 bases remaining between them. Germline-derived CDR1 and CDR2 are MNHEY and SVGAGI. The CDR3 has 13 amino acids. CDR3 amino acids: CASSRTANYGYTF. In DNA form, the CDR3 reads TGTGCCAGCAGTCGGACAGCTAACTATGGCTACACCTTC.

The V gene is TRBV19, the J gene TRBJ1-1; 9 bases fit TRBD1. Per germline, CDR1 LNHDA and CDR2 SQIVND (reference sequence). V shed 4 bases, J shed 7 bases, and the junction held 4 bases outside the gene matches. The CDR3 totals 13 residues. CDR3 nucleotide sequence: TGTGCCAGTAGTAAACAGGGGGCGGGTGAAGCTTTCTTT. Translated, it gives CASSKQGAGEAFF.

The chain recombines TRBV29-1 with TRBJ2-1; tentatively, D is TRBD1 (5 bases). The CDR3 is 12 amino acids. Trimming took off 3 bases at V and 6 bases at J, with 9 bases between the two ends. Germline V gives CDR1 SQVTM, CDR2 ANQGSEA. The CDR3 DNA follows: TGCAGCGTTGAGGCAGGGTCCAATGAGCAGTTCTTC. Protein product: CSVEAGSNEQFF.

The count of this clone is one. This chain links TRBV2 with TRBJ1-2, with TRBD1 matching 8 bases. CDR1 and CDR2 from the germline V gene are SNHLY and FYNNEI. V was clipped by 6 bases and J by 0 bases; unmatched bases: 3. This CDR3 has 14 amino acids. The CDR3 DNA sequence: TGTGCCAGCAGCTCGACAGGGGCTAACTATGGCTACACCTTC. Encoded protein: CASSSTGANYGYTF. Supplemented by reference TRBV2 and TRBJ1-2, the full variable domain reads EPEVTQTPSHQVTQMGQEVILRCVPISNHLYFYWYRQILGQKVEFLVSFYNNEISEKSEIFDDQFSVERPDGSNFTLKIRSTKLEDSAMYFCASSSTGANYGYTFGSGTRLTVV.

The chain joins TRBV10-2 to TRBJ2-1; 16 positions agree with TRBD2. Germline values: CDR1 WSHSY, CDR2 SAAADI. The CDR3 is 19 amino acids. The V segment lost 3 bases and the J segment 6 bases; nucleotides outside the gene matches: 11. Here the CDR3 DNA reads TGCGCCAGCAGTGATTTCATGGGACTAGCGGGAGGGCCTTCCAATGAGCAGTTCTTC. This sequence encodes CASSDFMGLAGGPSNEQFF.

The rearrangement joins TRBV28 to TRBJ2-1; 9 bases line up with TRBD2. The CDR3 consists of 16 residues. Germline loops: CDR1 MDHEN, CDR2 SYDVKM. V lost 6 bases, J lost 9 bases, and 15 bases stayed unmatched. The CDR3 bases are TGTGCCAGCAGCAAGTTGAGGACTAGCGTGGCTGCTGAGCAGTTCTTC. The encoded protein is CASSKLRTSVAAEQFF.

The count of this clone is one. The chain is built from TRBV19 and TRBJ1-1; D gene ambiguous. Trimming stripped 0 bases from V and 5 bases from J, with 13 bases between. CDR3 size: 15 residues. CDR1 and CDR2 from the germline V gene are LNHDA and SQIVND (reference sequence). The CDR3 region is CASSIDSRLGTEAFF. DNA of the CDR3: TGTGCCAGTAGTATAGATTCCAGGCTGGGTACTGAAGCTTTCTTT.

This CDR3 is CASSLRLAGQETQYF. The CDR3 DNA follows: TGTGCCAGCAGCTTGAGACTAGCGGGACAAGAGACCCAGTACTTC. This chain uses TRBV5-4 with TRBJ2-5; 11 bases agree with TRBD2. J lost 2 bases, V lost 1 base, and 1 base had no gene match. The CDR3 spans 15 residues. CDR1 is SGHNT and CDR2 is YYREEE in the germline V gene (reference sequence). The full variable domain, rest sourced from reference TRBV5-4 and TRBJ2-5, is ETGVTQSPTHLIKTRGQQVTLRCSSQSGHNTVSWYQQALGQGPQFIFQYYREEENGRGNFPPRFSGLQFPNYSSELNVNALELDDSALYLCASSLRLAGQETQYFGPGTRLLVL.

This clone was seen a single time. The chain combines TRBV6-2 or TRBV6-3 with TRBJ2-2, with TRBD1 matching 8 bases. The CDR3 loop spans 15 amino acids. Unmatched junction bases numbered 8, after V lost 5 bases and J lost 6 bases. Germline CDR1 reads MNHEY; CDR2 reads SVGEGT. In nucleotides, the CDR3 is TGTGCCAGCAGTCAGCTGACAGGGGAATCCGGGGAGCTGTTTTTT. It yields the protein CASSQLTGESGELFF.

CDR3 amino acids: CAWSVGQGWGETQYF. DNA of the CDR3: TGTGCCTGGAGTGTTGGACAGGGATGGGGAGAGACCCAGTACTTC. The chain has TRBV30 and TRBJ2-5; 8 bases map to TRBD1. Unmatched junction bases numbered 7, after V lost 0 bases and J lost 4 bases. The CDR3 length is 15 residues. Germline V gene sequence: CDR1 GTSNPN, CDR2 SVGIG (reference sequence).

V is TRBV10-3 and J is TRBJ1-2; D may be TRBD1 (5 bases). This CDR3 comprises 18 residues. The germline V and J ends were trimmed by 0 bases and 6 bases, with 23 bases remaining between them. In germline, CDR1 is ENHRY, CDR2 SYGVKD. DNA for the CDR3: TGTGCCATCAGTGAGTCGAGTGCTAGGGGCGCAAGGAACCATGGCTACACCTTC. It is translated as CAISESSARGARNHGYTF.

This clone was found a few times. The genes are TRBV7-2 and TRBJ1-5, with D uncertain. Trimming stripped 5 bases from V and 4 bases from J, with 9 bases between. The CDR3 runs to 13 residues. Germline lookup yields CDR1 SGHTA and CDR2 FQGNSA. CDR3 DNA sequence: TGTGCCAGCAGCCCTGACGGGAATCAGCCCCAGCATTTT. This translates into CASSPDGNQPQHF.

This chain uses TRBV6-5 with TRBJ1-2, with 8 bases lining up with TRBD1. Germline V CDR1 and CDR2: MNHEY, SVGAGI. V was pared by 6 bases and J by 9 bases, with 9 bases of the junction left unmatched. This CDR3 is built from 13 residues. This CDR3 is CASRLDRVGSYTF. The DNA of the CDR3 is TGTGCCAGCAGACTGGACAGGGTCGGAAGCTACACCTTC.

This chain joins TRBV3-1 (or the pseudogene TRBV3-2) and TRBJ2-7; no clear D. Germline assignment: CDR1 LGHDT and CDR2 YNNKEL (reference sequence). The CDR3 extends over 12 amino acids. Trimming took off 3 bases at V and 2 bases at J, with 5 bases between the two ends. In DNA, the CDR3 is TGTGCCAGCAGCCACGACACCTACGAGCAGTACTTC. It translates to CASSHDTYEQYF.

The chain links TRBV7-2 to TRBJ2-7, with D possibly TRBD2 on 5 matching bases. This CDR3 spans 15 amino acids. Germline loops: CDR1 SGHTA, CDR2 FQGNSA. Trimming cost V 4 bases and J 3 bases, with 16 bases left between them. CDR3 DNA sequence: TGTGCCAGCAGCTCCACTAGTAATGGCGGCTACGAGCAGTACTTC. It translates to CASSSTSNGGYEQYF.

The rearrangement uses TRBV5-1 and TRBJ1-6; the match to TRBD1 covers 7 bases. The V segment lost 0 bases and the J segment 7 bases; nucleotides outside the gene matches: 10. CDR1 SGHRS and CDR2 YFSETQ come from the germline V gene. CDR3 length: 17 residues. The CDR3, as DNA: TGCGCCAGCAGCTTGGGGACAGGAGCCACATCAAATTCACCCCTCCACTTT. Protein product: CASSLGTGATSNSPLHF.

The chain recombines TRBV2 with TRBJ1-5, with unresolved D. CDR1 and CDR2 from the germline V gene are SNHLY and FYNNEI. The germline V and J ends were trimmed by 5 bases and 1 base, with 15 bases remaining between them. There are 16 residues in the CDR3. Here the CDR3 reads CASSWGEGASNQPQHF. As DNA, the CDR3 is TGTGCCAGCAGTTGGGGTGAGGGCGCCAGCAATCAGCCCCAGCATTTT.

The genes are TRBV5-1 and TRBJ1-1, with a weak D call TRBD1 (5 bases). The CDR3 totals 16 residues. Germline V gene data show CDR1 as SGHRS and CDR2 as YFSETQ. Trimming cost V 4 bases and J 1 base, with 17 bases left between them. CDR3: CASSPGGKMGNTEAFF. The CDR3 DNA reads TGCGCCAGCAGCCCGGGGGGAAAAATGGGGAACACTGAAGCTTTCTTT.

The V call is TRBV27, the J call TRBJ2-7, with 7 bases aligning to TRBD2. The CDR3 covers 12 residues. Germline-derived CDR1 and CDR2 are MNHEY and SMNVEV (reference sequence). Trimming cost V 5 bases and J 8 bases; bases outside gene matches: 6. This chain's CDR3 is CASSTYGTKQYF. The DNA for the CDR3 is TGTGCCAGCAGTACTTACGGGACTAAGCAGTACTTC.

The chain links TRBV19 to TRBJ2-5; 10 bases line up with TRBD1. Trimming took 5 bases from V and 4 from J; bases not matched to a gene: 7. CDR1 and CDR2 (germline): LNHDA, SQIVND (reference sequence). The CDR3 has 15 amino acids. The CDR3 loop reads CASSPGDRGGETQYF. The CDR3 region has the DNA TGTGCCAGTAGTCCCGGGGACAGGGGTGGAGAGACCCAGTACTTC.